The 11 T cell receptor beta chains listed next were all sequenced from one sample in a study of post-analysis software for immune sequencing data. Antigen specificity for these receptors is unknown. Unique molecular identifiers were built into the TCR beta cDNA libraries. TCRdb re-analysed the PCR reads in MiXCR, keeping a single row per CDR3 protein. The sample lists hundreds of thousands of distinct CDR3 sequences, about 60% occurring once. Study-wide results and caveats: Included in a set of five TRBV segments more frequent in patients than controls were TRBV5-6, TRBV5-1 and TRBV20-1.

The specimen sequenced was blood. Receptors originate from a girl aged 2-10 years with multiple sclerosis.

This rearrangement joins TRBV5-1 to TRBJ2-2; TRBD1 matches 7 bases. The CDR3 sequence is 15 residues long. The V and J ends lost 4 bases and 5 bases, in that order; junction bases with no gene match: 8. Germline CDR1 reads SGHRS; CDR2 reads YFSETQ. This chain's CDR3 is CASSPGTAYTGELFF. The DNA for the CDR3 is TGCGCCAGCAGCCCCGGGACAGCTTATACCGGGGAGCTGTTTTTT.

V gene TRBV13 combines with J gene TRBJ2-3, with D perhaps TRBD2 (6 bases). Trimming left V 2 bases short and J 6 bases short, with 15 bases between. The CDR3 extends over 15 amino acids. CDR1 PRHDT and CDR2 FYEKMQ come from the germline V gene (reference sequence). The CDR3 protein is CASSLIGFGGDTQYF. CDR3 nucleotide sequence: TGTGCCAGCAGCTTAATAGGGTTTGGAGGGGATACGCAGTATTTT.

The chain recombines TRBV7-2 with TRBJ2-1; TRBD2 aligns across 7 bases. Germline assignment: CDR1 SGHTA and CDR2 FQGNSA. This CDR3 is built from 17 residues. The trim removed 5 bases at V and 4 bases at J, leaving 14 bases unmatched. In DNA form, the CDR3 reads TGTGCCAGCAGCCCTCCTGCGGGAGTTCACCTATACAATGAGCAGTTCTTC. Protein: CASSPPAGVHLYNEQFF.

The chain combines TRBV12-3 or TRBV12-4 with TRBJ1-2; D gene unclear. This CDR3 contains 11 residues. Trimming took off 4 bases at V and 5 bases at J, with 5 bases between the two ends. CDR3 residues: CASSWKYGYTF. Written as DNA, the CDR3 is TGTGCCAGCAGTTGGAAATATGGCTACACCTTC.

DNA for the CDR3: TGCAGGGGAGCGGGAGGGCCCGGAGATACGCAGTATTTT. It translates to CRGAGGPGDTQYF. The rearrangement joins TRBV20-1 to TRBJ2-3, with TRBD2 matching 10 bases. There are 13 residues in the CDR3. CDR1 is DFQATT, CDR2 SNEGSKA, per germline (reference sequence).

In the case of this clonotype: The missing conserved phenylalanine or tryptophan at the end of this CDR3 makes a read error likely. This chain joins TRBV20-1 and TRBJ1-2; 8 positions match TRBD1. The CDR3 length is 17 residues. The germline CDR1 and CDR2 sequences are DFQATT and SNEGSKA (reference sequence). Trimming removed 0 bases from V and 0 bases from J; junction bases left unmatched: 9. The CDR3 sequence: CSARDPQGALSNYGYTY. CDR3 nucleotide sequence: TGCAGTGCTAGAGATCCTCAGGGGGCACTCTCTAACTATGGCTACACCTAC.

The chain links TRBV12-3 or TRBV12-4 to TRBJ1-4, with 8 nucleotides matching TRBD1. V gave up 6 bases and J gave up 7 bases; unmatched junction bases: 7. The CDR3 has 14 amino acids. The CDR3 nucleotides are TGTGCCAGCAGCCCAGACAGGGGTCCTGAAAAACTGTTTTTT. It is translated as CASSPDRGPEKLFF.

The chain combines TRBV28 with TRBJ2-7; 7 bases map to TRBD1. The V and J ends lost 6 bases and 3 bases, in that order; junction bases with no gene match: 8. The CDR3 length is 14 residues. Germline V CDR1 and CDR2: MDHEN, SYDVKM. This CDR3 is CASRFRDRVYEQYF. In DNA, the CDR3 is TGTGCCAGCAGATTCCGGGACAGAGTCTACGAGCAGTACTTC.

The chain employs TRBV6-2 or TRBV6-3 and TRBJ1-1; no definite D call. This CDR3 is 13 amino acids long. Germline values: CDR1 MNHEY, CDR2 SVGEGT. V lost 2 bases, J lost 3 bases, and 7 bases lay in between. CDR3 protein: CASSYNRDTEAFF. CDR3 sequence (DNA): TGTGCCAGCAGTTACAACAGAGACACTGAAGCTTTCTTT.

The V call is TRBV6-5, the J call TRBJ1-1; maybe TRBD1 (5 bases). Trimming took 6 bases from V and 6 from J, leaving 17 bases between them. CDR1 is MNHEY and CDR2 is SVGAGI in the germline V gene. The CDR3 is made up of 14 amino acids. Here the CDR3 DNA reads TGTGCCAGCAGACCAGACCTAGGGGCGGCTGAAGCTTTCTTT. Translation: CASRPDLGAAEAFF.

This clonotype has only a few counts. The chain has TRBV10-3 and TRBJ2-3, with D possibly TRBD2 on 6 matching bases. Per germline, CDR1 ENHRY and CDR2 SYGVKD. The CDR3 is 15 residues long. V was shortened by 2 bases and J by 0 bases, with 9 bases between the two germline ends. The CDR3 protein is CAISEAGRSTDTQYF. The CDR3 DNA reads TGTGCCATCAGTGAGGCGGGACGGAGCACAGATACGCAGTATTTT.